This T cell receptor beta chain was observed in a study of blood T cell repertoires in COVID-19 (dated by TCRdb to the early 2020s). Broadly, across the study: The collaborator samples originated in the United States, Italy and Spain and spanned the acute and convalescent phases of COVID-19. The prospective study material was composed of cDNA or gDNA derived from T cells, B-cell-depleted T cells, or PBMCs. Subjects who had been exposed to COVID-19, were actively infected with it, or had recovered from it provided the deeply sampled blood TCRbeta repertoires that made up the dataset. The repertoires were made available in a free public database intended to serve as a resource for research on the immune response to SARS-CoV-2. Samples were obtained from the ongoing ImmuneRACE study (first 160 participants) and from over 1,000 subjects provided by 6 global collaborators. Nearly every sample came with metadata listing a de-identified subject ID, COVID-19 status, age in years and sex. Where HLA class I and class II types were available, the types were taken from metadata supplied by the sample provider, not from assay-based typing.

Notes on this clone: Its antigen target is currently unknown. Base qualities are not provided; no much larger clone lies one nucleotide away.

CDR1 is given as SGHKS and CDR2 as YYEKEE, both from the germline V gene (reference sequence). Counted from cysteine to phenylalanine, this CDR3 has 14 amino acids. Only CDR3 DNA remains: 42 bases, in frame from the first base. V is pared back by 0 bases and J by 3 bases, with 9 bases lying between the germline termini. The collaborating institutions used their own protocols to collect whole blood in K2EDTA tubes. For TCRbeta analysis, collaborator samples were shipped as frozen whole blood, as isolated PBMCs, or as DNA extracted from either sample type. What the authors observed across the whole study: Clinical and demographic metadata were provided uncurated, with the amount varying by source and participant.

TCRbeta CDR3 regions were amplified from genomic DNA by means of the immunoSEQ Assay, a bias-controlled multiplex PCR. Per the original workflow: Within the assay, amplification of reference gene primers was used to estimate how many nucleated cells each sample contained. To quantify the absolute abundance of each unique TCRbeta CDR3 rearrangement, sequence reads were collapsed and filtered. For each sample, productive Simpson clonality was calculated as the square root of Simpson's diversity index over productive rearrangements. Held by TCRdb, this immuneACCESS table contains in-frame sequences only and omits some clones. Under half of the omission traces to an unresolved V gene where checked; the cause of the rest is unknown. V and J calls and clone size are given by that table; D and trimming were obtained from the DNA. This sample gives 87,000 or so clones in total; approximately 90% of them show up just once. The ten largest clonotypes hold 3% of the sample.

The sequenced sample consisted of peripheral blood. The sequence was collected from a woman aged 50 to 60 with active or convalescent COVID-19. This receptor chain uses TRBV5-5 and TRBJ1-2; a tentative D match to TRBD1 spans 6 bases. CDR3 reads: CASSLVGGDYGYTF. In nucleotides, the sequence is TGTGCCAGCAGCTTGGTAGGGGGAGACTATGGCTACACCTTC.